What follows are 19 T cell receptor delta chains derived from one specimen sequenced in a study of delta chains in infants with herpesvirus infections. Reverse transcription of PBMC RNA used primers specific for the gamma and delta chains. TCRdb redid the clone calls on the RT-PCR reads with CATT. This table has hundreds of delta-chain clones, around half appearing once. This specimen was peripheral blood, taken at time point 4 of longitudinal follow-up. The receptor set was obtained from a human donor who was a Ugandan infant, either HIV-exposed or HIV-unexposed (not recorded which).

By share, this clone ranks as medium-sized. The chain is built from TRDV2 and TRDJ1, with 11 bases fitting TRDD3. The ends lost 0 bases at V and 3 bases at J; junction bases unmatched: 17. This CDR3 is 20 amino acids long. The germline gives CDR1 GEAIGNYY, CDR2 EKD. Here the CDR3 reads CACDTVNAGRWGIQPDKLIF. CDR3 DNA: TGTGCCTGTGACACCGTGAACGCGGGCCGCTGGGGGATACAGCCCGATAAACTCATCTTT.

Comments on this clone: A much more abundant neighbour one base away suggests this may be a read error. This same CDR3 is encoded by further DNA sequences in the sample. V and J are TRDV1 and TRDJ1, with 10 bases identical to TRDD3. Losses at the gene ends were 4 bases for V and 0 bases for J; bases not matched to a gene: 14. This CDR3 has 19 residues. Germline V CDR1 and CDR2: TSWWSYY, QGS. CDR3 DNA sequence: TGTGCTCTTGGGGCCGCTTCCCCGACTGGGGGATTTGACACCGATAAACTCATCTTT. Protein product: CALGAASPTGGFDTDKLIF.

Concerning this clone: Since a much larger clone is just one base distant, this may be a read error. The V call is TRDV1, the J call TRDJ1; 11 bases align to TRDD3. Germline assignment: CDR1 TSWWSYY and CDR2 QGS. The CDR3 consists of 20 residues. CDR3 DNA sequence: TGTGCTCTTGGGGAACCCCTTGCTGGGGGATACTTAGGGTACACCGATAAACACATCTTT. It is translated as CALGEPLAGGYLGYTDKHIF.

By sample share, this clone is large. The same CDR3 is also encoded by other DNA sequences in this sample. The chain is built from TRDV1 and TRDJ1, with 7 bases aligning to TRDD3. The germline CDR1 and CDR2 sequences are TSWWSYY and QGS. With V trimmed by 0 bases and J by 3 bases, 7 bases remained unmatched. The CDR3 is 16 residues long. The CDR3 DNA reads TGTGCTCTTGGGGAACTTTTCATGGGATACCCCGATAAACTCATCTTT. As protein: CALGELFMGYPDKLIF.

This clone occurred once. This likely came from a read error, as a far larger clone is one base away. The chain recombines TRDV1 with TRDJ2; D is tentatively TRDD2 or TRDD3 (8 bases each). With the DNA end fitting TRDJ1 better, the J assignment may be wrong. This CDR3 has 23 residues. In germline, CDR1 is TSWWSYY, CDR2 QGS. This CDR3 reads CALGRRLPSPPLSRGYYTDKLIF. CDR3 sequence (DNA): TGTGCTCTTGGGCGTCGCCTTCCTAGTCCCCCTCTTTCCAGGGGATACTACACCGATAAACTCATCTTT.

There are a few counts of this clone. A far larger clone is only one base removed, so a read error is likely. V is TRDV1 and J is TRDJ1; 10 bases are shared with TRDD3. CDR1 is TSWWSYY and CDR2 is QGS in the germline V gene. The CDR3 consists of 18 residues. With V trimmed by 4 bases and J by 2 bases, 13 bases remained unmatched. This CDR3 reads CALGVPTGGFLQTDKLIF. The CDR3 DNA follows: TGTGCTCTTGGGGTCCCAACTGGGGGATTCCTTCAGACCGATAAACTCATCTTT.

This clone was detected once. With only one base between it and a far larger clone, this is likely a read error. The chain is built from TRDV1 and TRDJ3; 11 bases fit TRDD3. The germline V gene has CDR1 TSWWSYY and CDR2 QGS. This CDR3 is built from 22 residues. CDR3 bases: TGTGCTCTTGGGGAACTAATAGACCCCTACCCTGGGGGATACTGGGACGCCCGACAGATGTTTTTC. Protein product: CALGELIDPYPGGYWDARQMFF.

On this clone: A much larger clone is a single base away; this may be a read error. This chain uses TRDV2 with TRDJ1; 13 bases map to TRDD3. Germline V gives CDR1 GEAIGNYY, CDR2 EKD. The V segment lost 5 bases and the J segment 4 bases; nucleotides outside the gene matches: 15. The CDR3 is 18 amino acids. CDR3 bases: TGTGCCTGTGGCACGCTTCTTACTGGGGGATACGCGAACGATAAACTCATCTTT. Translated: CACGTLLTGGYANDKLIF.

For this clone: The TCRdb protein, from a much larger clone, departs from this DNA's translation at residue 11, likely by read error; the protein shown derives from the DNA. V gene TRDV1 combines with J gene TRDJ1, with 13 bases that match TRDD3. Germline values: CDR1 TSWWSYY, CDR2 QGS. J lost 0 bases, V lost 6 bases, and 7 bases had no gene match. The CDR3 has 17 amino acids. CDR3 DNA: TGTGCTCTTGGCGACTTTACTGGGGGATACGACACCGATAAACTCATCTTT. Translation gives CALGDFTGGYDTDKLIF.

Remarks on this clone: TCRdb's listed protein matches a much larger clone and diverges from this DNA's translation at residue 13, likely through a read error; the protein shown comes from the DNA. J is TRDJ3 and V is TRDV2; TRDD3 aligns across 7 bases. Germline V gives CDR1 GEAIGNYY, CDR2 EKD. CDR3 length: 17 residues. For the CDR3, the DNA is TGTGCCTGTGACAGTACTGGGGCCTCCTGGGACACCCAACAGATGTTTTTC. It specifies CACDSTGASWDTQQMFF.

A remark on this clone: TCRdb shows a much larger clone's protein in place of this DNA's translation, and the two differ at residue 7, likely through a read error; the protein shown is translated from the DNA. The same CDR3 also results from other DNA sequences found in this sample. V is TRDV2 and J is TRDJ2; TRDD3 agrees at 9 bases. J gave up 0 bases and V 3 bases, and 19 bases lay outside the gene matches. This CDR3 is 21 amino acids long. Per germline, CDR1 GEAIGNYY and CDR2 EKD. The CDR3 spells CACDASLPTGGSLALTAQLFF. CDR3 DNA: TGTGCCTGTGACGCCTCTCTCCCTACTGGGGGAAGTTTAGCTTTGACAGCACAACTCTTCTTT.

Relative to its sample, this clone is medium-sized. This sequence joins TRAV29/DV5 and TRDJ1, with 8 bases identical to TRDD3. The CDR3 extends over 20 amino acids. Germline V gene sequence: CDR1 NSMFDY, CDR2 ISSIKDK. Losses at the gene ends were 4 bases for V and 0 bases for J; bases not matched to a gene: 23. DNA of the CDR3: TGTGCAGCACGTCGTAGGATTCAGCAAACTGGGGGCCGGTACACCGATAAACTCATCTTT. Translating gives CAARRRIQQTGGRYTDKLIF.

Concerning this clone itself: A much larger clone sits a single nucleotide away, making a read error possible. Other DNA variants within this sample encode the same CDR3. This CDR3 reads CACDTGLAWNWGRSSWDTRQMFF. For the CDR3, the DNA is TGTGCCTGTGACACCGGGTTGGCTTGGAACTGGGGGAGAAGCTCCTGGGACACCCGACAAATGTTTTTC. The chain joins TRDV2 to TRDJ3; 9 bases align to TRDD3. The CDR3 loop spans 23 amino acids. CDR1 and CDR2 from the germline V gene are GEAIGNYY and EKD.

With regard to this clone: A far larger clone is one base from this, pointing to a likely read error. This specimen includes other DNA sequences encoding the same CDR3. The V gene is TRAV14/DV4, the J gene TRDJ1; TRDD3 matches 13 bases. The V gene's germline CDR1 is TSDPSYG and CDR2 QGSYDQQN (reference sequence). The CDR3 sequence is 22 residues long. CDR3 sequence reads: CAMREPAFLRYWGIRLTDKLIF. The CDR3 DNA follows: TGCGCAATGAGAGAGCCTGCCTTCCTACGGTACTGGGGGATACGCCTCACCGATAAACTCATCTTT.

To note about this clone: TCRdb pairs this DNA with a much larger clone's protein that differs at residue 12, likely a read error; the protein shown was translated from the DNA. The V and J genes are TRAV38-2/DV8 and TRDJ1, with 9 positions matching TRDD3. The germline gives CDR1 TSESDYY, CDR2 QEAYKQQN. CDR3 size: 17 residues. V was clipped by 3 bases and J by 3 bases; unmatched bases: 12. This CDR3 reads CAYRKLNWGTYADKLIF. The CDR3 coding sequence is TGTGCTTATAGGAAATTAAACTGGGGGACTTACGCCGATAAACTCATCTTT.

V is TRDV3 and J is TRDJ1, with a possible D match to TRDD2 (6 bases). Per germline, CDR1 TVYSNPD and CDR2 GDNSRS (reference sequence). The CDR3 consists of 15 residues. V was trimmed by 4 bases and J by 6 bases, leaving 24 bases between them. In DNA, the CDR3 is TGTGCCTCCGGGCCTTCCGGATATCTCGGCAATAAACTCATCTTT. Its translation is CASGPSGYLGNKLIF.

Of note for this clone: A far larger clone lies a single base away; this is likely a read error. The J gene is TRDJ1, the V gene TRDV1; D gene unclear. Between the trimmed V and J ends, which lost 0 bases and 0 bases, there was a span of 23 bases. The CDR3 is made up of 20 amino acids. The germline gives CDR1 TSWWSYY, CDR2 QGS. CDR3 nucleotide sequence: TGTGCTCTTGGGGAACTAGAAAGCCCTCGCGCCTTTCGGTACACCGATAAACTCATCTTT. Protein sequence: CALGELESPRAFRYTDKLIF.

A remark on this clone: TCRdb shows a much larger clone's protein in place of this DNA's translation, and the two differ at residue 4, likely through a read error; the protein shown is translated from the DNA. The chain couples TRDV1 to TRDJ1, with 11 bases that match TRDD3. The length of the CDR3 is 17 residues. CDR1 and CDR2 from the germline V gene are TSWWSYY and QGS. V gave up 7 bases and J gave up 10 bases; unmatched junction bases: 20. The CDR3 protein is CALDLPTPLWGIPGLIF. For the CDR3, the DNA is TGTGCTCTTGACCTTCCTACGCCCCTCTGGGGGATACCGGGACTCATCTTT.

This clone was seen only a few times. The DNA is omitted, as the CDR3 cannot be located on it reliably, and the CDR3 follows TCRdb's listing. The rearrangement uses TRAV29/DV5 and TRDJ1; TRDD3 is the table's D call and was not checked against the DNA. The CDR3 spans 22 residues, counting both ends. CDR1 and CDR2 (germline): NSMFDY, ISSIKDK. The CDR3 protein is CSVLLCSKEYLYWGIDTDKLIF.